This T cell receptor beta chain derives from a study of blood T cell repertoires in COVID-19. Study summary: Italy, Spain and the United States were the sources of the convalescent and acute COVID-19 samples. In each case, the material was cDNA or gDNA derived from T cells, B-cell-depleted T cells, or PBMCs.

The CDR3 is made up of 15 amino acids. The germline gives CDR1 SNHLY, CDR2 FYNNEI. Trimming at V came to 7 bases and at J to 6 bases, leaving 11 bases not matched to a gene. Authors' processing steps: Researchers report that nucleated cell counts were estimated from reference gene primer amplification. Some clones are missing from TCRdb's copy, which holds only in-frame ones; the method was immunoSEQ multiplex PCR. V and J calls and clone size are copied from that table; D and trimming were computed from the DNA. Here the sample spans over 95,000 clones, approximately 79% being singletons. The chain couples TRBV2 to TRBJ2-2; 7 bases are a match to TRBD1. Sequencing used peripheral blood. The clonotype was recovered from a woman aged 80 or over with active or convalescent COVID-19. The chain's CDR3 is CASKLETGKAGELFF. Written as DNA, the CDR3 is TGTGCCAGCAAGTTGGAGACAGGGAAGGCCGGGGAGCTGTTTTTT.